Included here is one T cell receptor (beta chain) sequence, with context. Its antigen specificity is not known. No quality values exist for individual bases; no much larger clone is one base distant. CDR1 and CDR2 are drawn from the germline V gene: SGDLS, YYNGEE. There are 13 amino acids in the CDR3, from cysteine to phenylalanine inclusive. Of all the DNA, just the CDR3 is kept, 39 bases in frame from base 1. V was cut back by 0 bases and J by 6 bases, leaving a gap of 6 bases between them. The entry originates in a study of blood T cell repertoires in COVID-19 (dated by TCRdb to about 2020). About the full investigation: The collaborator samples originated in the United States, Italy and Spain and spanned the acute and convalescent phases of COVID-19. The prospective study material was composed of cDNA or gDNA derived from T cells, B-cell-depleted T cells, or PBMCs. The dataset comprised deeply sampled blood TCRbeta repertoires from subjects exposed to, actively infected with, or recovered from COVID-19. The repertoires were released in a freely available public database intended as a resource for research on the immune response to SARS-CoV-2. Samples came from the ongoing ImmuneRACE study (first 160 participants) plus 1,254 subjects from 6 global collaborators. Sample metadata almost always included a de-identified subject ID, COVID-19 status, age in years and sex. HLA class I and class II types, where available, came from metadata supplied by the sample provider rather than from assay-based typing.

Study-wide findings and limitations: The quantity of clinical and demographic metadata differed by source and by participant and was supplied without curation.

The collaborating institutions used their own protocols to collect whole blood in K2EDTA tubes. Collaborator samples were shipped for TCRbeta analysis as frozen whole blood, isolated PBMCs, or DNA extracted from either sample type. TCRbeta CDR3 regions were amplified from genomic DNA using the immunoSEQ Assay, a bias-controlled multiplex PCR. The authors' analysis ran thus. The number of nucleated cells in each sample was estimated from the amplification of reference gene primers within the assay. To quantify the absolute abundance of each unique TCRbeta CDR3 rearrangement, sequence reads were collapsed and filtered. For each sample, productive Simpson clonality was calculated by taking the square root of Simpson's diversity index across productive rearrangements. The table comes from immuneACCESS by way of TCRdb, which keeps in-frame sequences with V and J called. Part of the clones is missing from these tables; in studies checked, under half for an unresolved V gene and the rest for unknown reasons. V and J calls and clone size are given by that table; D and trimming were obtained from the DNA. In all, the sample holds 95,000 to 110,000 clones, and 84% of those were seen once. 10% to 15% of the sample belongs to the ten largest clones.

The sequence came from a human donor in a cohort sampled during active or convalescent COVID-19. Sequencing used peripheral blood. The chain links TRBV9 with TRBJ2-2; no confident D gene assignment can be made. The sequenced DNA is TGTGCCAGCAGCGTAGTCGCGTCCGGGGAGCTGTTTTTT. Translated, it gives CASSVVASGELFF.